The T cell receptor (beta chain) described here comes from a study of cytomegalovirus exposure and HLA in healthy donors. The wider study: Assignment to the Caucasian-associated ancestry cluster applied to 75% to 85% of the approximately 360 genotyped donors.

Note on this clone: Its antigen is still unknown.

Findings and caveats of the study: Both high specificity and high sensitivity reportedly marked the classifier's diagnosis of cytomegalovirus status.

The PCR used 60 Vbeta and 13 Jbeta primers. Using immunoSEQ multiplex PCR, the repertoire was profiled, and TCRdb retains in-frame clones only, with some absent. The repertoire consists of about 140,000 clones, with roughly 74% occurring once and the leading ten covering 2.5% to 4%. The V end was cut by 1 base, the J end by 5 bases, with 14 bases between. CDR3 length: 14 amino acids. CDR1 and CDR2 (germline): GTSNPN, SVGIG (reference sequence). The sequenced material came from PBMCs. V usage is TRBV30 and J usage is TRBJ1-2, with D unresolved. This clonotype was obtained from a man aged 35-49 years in good health and CMV-seronegative. The CDR3: CAWSGKQASYGYTF. In DNA form, the CDR3 reads TGTGCCTGGAGTGGAAAGCAGGCCTCATATGGCTACACCTTC.